Shown below are 32 T cell receptor beta chains from a single sample sequenced in a study of graft-versus-host responses after intestinal transplantation. Generated by immunoSEQ multiplex PCR, the TCRdb table keeps only in-frame clones and is missing some. The sample has 90,000 to 120,000 clones, approximately 84% seen once. Their specific antigens are unknown. The specimen comprised unstimulated CD4+ T cells sorted from spleen or lymph node cells, sampled before intestinal transplant. The receptors shown here come from a human donor who received an intestinal transplant.

This clone was observed a single time. The V gene is TRBV2, the J gene TRBJ2-1, with unresolved D. The V gene lost 5 bases and the J gene lost 1 base, with 9 bases spanning the gap. The CDR3 is 14 amino acids. Germline V gene data show CDR1 as SNHLY and CDR2 as FYNNEI. CDR3 loop: CASSRGPSYNEQFF. CDR3 bases: TGTGCCAGCAGTAGAGGCCCTTCCTACAATGAGCAGTTCTTC.

V is TRBV9 and J is TRBJ2-2; no firm D call. The V gene's germline CDR1 is SGDLS and CDR2 YYNGEE. The CDR3 contains 15 residues. Trimming took off 1 base at V and 1 base at J, with 8 bases between the two ends. This CDR3 reads CASSVSNRNTGELFF. The CDR3, as DNA: TGTGCCAGCAGCGTATCGAACAGGAACACCGGGGAGCTGTTTTTT.

The chain has TRBV6-1 and TRBJ2-5; TRBD1 matches 9 bases. The assigned J gene may be wrong: the sequence end matches TRBJ2-7 better. The CDR3 consists of 14 residues. Per germline, CDR1 MNHNS and CDR2 SASEGT. The DNA for the CDR3 is TGTGCCAGCAGTGATCCGGACAGGGGCTACGAGCAGTACTTC. Amino acid sequence: CASSDPDRGYEQYF.

The rearrangement uses TRBV5-1 and TRBJ2-5; D is unresolved. This CDR3 region has 14 residues. V lost 1 base and J lost 3, with 10 bases in between. Germline CDR1 is SGHRS and CDR2 is YFSETQ. CDR3 protein: CASSLSGEEETQYF. CDR3 sequence (DNA): TGCGCCAGCAGCTTGAGTGGGGAAGAAGAGACCCAGTACTTC.

This clone was counted between two and nine times. The J gene is TRBJ1-2, the V gene TRBV21-1; TRBD1, the D gene given by the table, was not confirmed from the DNA. TRBV21-1 counts as a pseudogene. There are 14 residues in the CDR3. The CDR3 DNA sequence: TGTGCCAGCAGCACCCAACAGGGGGCGGATGGCTACACCTTC. It specifies CASSTQQGADGYTF.

This rearrangement joins TRBV7-6 to TRBJ2-6; D is unresolved. The germline V gene has CDR1 SGHVS and CDR2 FNYEAQ. Trimming shortened V by 1 base and J by 0 bases, and 4 bases separated the two germline ends. This CDR3 is built from 15 residues. The CDR3 sequence: CASSLESSGANVLTF. Written as DNA, the CDR3 is TGTGCCAGCAGCTTAGAGAGCTCTGGGGCCAACGTCCTGACTTTC. Drawing the rest from reference TRBV7-6 and TRBJ2-6, the complete variable domain is GAGVSQSPRYKVTKRGQDVALRCDPISGHVSLYWYRQALGQGPEFLTYFNYEAQQDKSGLPNDRFSAERPEGSISTLTIQRTEQRDSAMYRCASSLESSGANVLTFGAGSRLTVL.

The chain links TRBV11-2 to TRBJ1-2, with 8 bases aligning to TRBD1. The V and J ends lost 2 bases and 7 bases, in that order; junction bases with no gene match: 6. The CDR3 spans 14 residues. Germline V gives CDR1 SGHAT, CDR2 FQNNGV. In DNA, the CDR3 is TGTGCCAGCAGCTTAACAGGGGGGTCGAGTGGCTACACCTTC. Amino acids: CASSLTGGSSGYTF.

This rearrangement joins TRBV6-1 to TRBJ2-3; D not certain. With 6 bases removed from V and 2 bases from J, the gap between germline ends came to 9 bases. The V gene's germline CDR1 is MNHNS and CDR2 SASEGT. CDR3 length: 13 residues. CDR3 sequence: CASSSDHTDTQYF. In DNA, the CDR3 is TGTGCCAGCAGCTCCGACCACACAGATACGCAGTATTTT.

The rearrangement joins TRBV28 to TRBJ2-2; 14 nucleotides match TRBD2. V gave up 4 bases and J gave up 3 bases; unmatched junction bases: 7. This CDR3 contains 18 residues. The germline V gene has CDR1 MDHEN and CDR2 SYDVKM. Here the CDR3 DNA reads TGTGCCAGCAGTTCCGGGACTAGCGGGAGTATTGACACCGGGGAGCTGTTTTTT. It codes for CASSSGTSGSIDTGELFF.

The chain employs TRBV2 and TRBJ2-7; 8 bases are shared with TRBD2. Losses at the gene ends were 8 bases for V and 3 bases for J; bases not matched to a gene: 9. Looked up from germline, CDR1 is SNHLY and CDR2 is FYNNEI. The CDR3 contains 14 residues. DNA of the CDR3: TGTGCCAGCCTTATACAGCGGGGGCGCTACGAGCAGTACTTC. It is translated as CASLIQRGRYEQYF.

The J gene is TRBJ1-6, the V gene TRBV6-5; D is undetermined. CDR1 is MNHEY and CDR2 is SVGAGI in the germline V gene. The CDR3 consists of 15 residues. V was clipped by 0 bases and J by 9 bases, with 12 bases between them. In DNA, the CDR3 is TGTGCCAGCAGTTACTCCGGCAGGAGAGCTTCACCCCTCCACTTT. Translating it yields CASSYSGRRASPLHF.

The chain carries TRBV9 and TRBJ2-2, with D unclear. This CDR3 spans 16 amino acids. The V gene lost 0 bases and the J gene lost 4 bases, with 13 bases spanning the gap. Looked up from germline, CDR1 is SGDLS and CDR2 is YYNGEE. The CDR3 region is CASSVANSRATGELFF. CDR3 in DNA: TGTGCCAGCAGCGTAGCGAATAGTAGGGCCACCGGGGAGCTGTTTTTT.

This clone has just a few counts. The chain recombines TRBV5-6 with TRBJ1-3; perhaps TRBD1 as D (5 bases). There are 14 residues in the CDR3. V shed 2 bases and J shed 4 bases, with 10 bases lying between them. Looked up from germline, CDR1 is SGHDT and CDR2 is YYEEEE. The CDR3 sequence: CASSFGARGNTIYF. CDR3 DNA: TGTGCCAGCAGCTTCGGGGCCCGGGGAAACACCATATATTTT.

The chain links TRBV6-6 to TRBJ2-7, with unresolved D. V dropped 5 bases and J dropped 3 bases, with 5 bases sitting between them. Germline V gives CDR1 MNHNY, CDR2 SVGAGI (reference sequence). The CDR3 extends over 11 amino acids. CDR3 DNA sequence: TGTGCCAGCAGTACCCTCTACGAGCAGTACTTC. Amino acids: CASSTLYEQYF.

The rearrangement links TRBV6-5 to TRBJ2-2; D uncertain. Per germline, CDR1 MNHEY and CDR2 SVGAGI. There are 15 residues in the CDR3. The V gene lost 10 bases and the J gene lost 0 bases, with 15 bases spanning the gap. The CDR3 nucleotides read TGTGCCACCTCACGTCGACTTGCGAACACCGGGGAGCTGTTTTTT. This sequence encodes CATSRRLANTGELFF.

The chain joins TRBV6-5 to TRBJ2-5; D gene unclear. The CDR3 contains 13 residues. V was pared by 2 bases and J by 2 bases, with 6 bases between. The germline gives CDR1 MNHEY, CDR2 SVGAGI. The DNA of the CDR3 is TGTGCCAGCAGTTACGATAAGCAAGAGACCCAGTACTTC. Translated: CASSYDKQETQYF.

The chain recombines TRBV11-2 with TRBJ2-2; D gene ambiguous. Germline loops: CDR1 SGHAT, CDR2 FQNNGV. CDR3 length: 13 residues. The V and J ends lost 5 bases and 6 bases respectively, with 10 bases between them. The CDR3 protein is CASSQLNSGELFF. In nucleotides, the CDR3 is TGTGCCAGCAGCCAATTAAACTCCGGGGAGCTGTTTTTT. The full variable domain, with the rest looked up from reference TRBV11-2 and TRBJ2-2, is EAGVAQSPRYKIIEKRQSVAFWCNPISGHATLYWYQQILGQGPKLLIQFQNNGVVDDSQLPKDRFSAERLKGVDSTLKIQPAKLEDSAVYLCASSQLNSGELFFGEGSRLTVL.

This sequence joins TRBV2 and TRBJ2-7; the D gene is possibly TRBD2 (5 bases). Germline CDR1 SNHLY, CDR2 FYNNEI. Trimming shortened V by 2 bases and J by 11 bases, and 13 bases separated the two germline ends. The CDR3 extends over 12 amino acids. CDR3 region: CASSEQRDKEYF. The CDR3 coding sequence is TGTGCCAGCAGTGAACAGAGGGATAAGGAGTACTTC.

The sample holds one count of this clone. The V and J genes are TRBV5-5 and TRBJ2-2; no clear D gene. This CDR3 spans 16 amino acids. In germline, CDR1 is SGHKS, CDR2 YYEKEE (reference sequence). V lost 2 bases to trimming and J lost 0 bases, with 11 bases between them. The CDR3 coding sequence is TGTGCCAGCAGCTTTCGCTGGGCCGCGAACACCGGGGAGCTGTTTTTT. Translated, it gives CASSFRWAANTGELFF.

This sequence joins TRBV5-1 and TRBJ1-2; maybe TRBD1 (5 bases). Trimming stripped 0 bases from V and 6 bases from J, with 9 bases between. CDR1 and CDR2 from the germline V gene are SGHRS and YFSETQ. The CDR3 runs to 13 residues. DNA of the CDR3: TGCGCCAGCAGCTTGGAGGGGAACCATGGCTACACCTTC. Amino acid sequence: CASSLEGNHGYTF.

The CDR3, as DNA: TGTGCCAGTAGTCCCCGGACAGGTTCTGGGGCCAACGTCCTGACTTTC. It specifies CASSPRTGSGANVLTF. The genes are TRBV19 and TRBJ2-6, with 7 bases identical to TRBD1. Germline V gives CDR1 LNHDA, CDR2 SQIVND (reference sequence). Unmatched junction bases numbered 5, after V lost 5 bases and J lost 1 base. The CDR3 contains 16 residues.

The chain joins TRBV29-1 to TRBJ2-7, with 7 positions matching TRBD1. V trimming: 6 bases; J trimming: 0 bases; junction bases outside the gene matches: 5. Looked up from germline, CDR1 is SQVTM and CDR2 is ANQGSEA. This CDR3 spans 13 amino acids. The CDR3 reads CSVGQSNSYEQYF. The DNA of the CDR3 is TGCAGCGTGGGACAGAGCAACTCCTACGAGCAGTACTTC.

The gene calls are TRBV6-5 and TRBJ2-2; possibly TRBD1 or TRBD2 for D (6 bases each). This CDR3 is built from 16 residues. The germline V gene encodes CDR1 MNHEY and CDR2 SVGAGI. The V and J ends lost 0 bases and 4 bases respectively, with 12 bases between them. Here the CDR3 DNA reads TGTGCCAGCAGTTACTCTGGGGGGCGGGTCACCGGGGAGCTGTTTTTT. This translates into CASSYSGGRVTGELFF.

The chain links TRBV4-1 to TRBJ2-7; 11 nucleotides match TRBD2. CDR1 is MGHRA and CDR2 is YSYEKL in the germline V gene. The V gene end was trimmed by 0 bases and the J gene end by 3 bases; junction bases not matched to a gene: 4. The CDR3 has 16 amino acids. CDR3 in amino acids: CASSQDLTSGSYEQYF. CDR3 DNA: TGCGCCAGCAGCCAAGATCTCACTAGCGGGAGCTACGAGCAGTACTTC.

The chain is built from TRBV28 and TRBJ2-2; D might be TRBD2 (5 bases). Germline V gene sequence: CDR1 MDHEN, CDR2 SYDVKM. V shed 5 bases and J shed 12 bases, with 22 bases lying between them. CDR3 length: 15 residues. The CDR3 spells CASSRPGNTLKKLFF. The CDR3 region has the DNA TGTGCCAGCAGTCGGCCCGGGAATACGCTCAAGAAGCTGTTTTTT.

V usage is TRBV27 and J usage is TRBJ2-3; the D is unclear. Trimming pared 2 bases from V and 6 bases from J, leaving 15 bases between. The CDR3 is 15 amino acids. CDR1 and CDR2 from the germline V gene are MNHEY and SMNVEV (reference sequence). The CDR3 DNA reads as TGTGCCAGCAGTTTAAGCTGGACCAACGGGGATACGCAGTATTTT. It is translated as CASSLSWTNGDTQYF.

The chain carries TRBV5-6 and TRBJ2-5; D gene ambiguous. The CDR3 loop spans 13 amino acids. The V gene's germline CDR1 is SGHDT and CDR2 YYEEEE. The V gene lost 0 bases and the J gene lost 0 bases, with 3 bases spanning the gap. The CDR3 nucleotides read TGTGCCAGCAGCTTGGGGAACCAAGAGACCCAGTACTTC. It yields the protein CASSLGNQETQYF.

The chain joins TRBV28 to TRBJ1-2; possibly TRBD1 for D (5 bases). Trimming took 5 bases from V and 3 from J, leaving 7 bases between them. The germline V gene has CDR1 MDHEN and CDR2 SYDVKM. The CDR3 contains 12 residues. The CDR3 sequence is CASSTGHYGYTF. CDR3 in DNA: TGTGCCAGCAGTACAGGTCACTATGGCTACACCTTC.

This sequence joins TRBV28 and TRBJ1-6, with 10 bases fitting TRBD1. Germline-derived CDR1 and CDR2 are MDHEN and SYDVKM. This CDR3 has 16 residues. The V and J ends lost 6 bases and 4 bases, in that order; junction bases with no gene match: 6. This CDR3 reads CASRSPGQGYNSPLHF. The DNA of the CDR3 is TGTGCCAGCAGATCCCCGGGACAGGGGTATAATTCACCCCTCCACTTT.

The V call is TRBV6-5, the J call TRBJ2-5, with a tentative D call TRBD2 (7 bases). Trimming took 2 bases from V and 4 from J, leaving 14 bases between them. Germline-derived CDR1 and CDR2 are MNHEY and SVGAGI. The CDR3 is made up of 15 amino acids. In nucleotides, the CDR3 is TGTGCCAGCAGTTACGGGGGGGCCTTGGGAGAGACCCAGTACTTC. This gives the protein CASSYGGALGETQYF.

The V gene is TRBV29-1, the J gene TRBJ2-5; 10 nucleotides match TRBD2. Germline values: CDR1 SQVTM, CDR2 ANQGSEA. The CDR3 consists of 13 residues. V lost 7 bases, J lost 5 bases, and 7 bases stayed unmatched. The CDR3 here is CSGSGGRQETQYF. The CDR3, as DNA: TGCAGCGGTAGCGGGGGGCGGCAGGAGACCCAGTACTTC.

The chain employs TRBV5-1 and TRBJ2-1, with TRBD2 matching 11 bases. Germline-derived CDR1 and CDR2 are SGHRS and YFSETQ. This CDR3 has 15 amino acids. The V and J ends lost 4 bases and 6 bases, in that order; junction bases with no gene match: 6. CDR3 nucleotides: TGCGCCAGCAGCCCGCTAGCGGGGGGTCTCAATGAGCAGTTCTTC. Protein product: CASSPLAGGLNEQFF.